Each of the 18 T cell receptor beta chains below was sequenced from the same sample in a study of Ad26.COV2.S vaccination and SARS-CoV-2 variants. The table came from immunoSEQ multiplex PCR; TCRdb's copy has only in-frame clones and leaves some out. This sample carries 350,000 to 500,000 clones, 80% to 90% of them seen once, and the ten largest clones take roughly 2.5%. Treatment meaning: around 19 received Ad26.COV2.S at low or high dose, single or two shots; about 5 received placebo; per-sample allocation not given. After the first vaccine or placebo injection, samples were drawn on day 63. The material sequenced was peripheral blood, taken in a trial of Ad26.COV2.S vaccine versus placebo. These receptors all come from a person between 18 and 65 years old who received the Ad26.COV2.S COVID-19 vaccine or a placebo.

V and J are TRBV6-5 and TRBJ1-2; 7 nucleotides match TRBD1. V shed 6 bases, J shed 4 bases, and the junction held 8 bases outside the gene matches. Per the germline V gene, CDR1 is MNHEY and CDR2 is SVGAGI. The CDR3 extends over 14 amino acids. CDR3 loop: CASRETGTAYGYTF. The CDR3 bases are TGTGCCAGCAGGGAGACAGGGACGGCCTATGGCTACACCTTC.

The chain recombines TRBV14 with TRBJ2-5; 8 positions agree with TRBD1. The CDR3 has 15 amino acids. The V gene end was trimmed by 4 bases and the J gene end by 0 bases; junction bases not matched to a gene: 4. Germline loops: CDR1 SGHDN, CDR2 FVKESK. This chain's CDR3 is CASSLRDRYQETQYF. CDR3 nucleotide sequence: TGTGCCAGCAGCCTCCGGGACAGGTACCAAGAGACCCAGTACTTC.

CDR3 in amino acids: CATSDLRESGEKETQYF. The CDR3 nucleotides read TGTGCCACCAGTGATTTGAGGGAGTCAGGGGAGAAAGAGACCCAGTACTTC. The J gene is TRBJ2-5, the V gene TRBV24-1; tentatively, D is TRBD1 (6 bases). V lost 0 bases, J lost 3 bases, and 16 bases lay in between. CDR3 size: 17 residues. Germline CDR1 and CDR2: KGHDR and SFDVKD.

The chain links TRBV6-6 to TRBJ1-1; D uncertain. Germline V gene data show CDR1 as MNHNY and CDR2 as SVGAGI (reference sequence). Trimming took 4 bases from V and 2 from J, leaving 11 bases between them. This CDR3 contains 14 residues. CDR3 protein: CASSWVGTNTEAFF. The CDR3 nucleotides read TGTGCCAGCAGTTGGGTTGGAACTAACACTGAAGCTTTCTTT.

This clone is a singleton in its sample. The chain couples TRBV20-1 to TRBJ1-4; D gene ambiguous. Germline assignment: CDR1 DFQATT and CDR2 SNEGSKA (reference sequence). V dropped 3 bases and J dropped 4 bases, with 12 bases sitting between them. The CDR3 loop spans 14 amino acids. This chain's CDR3 is CSASLWVINEKLFF. The DNA for the CDR3 is TGCAGTGCTAGTCTGTGGGTGATTAATGAAAAACTGTTTTTT.

This clone was seen once. The genes are TRBV5-1 and TRBJ1-6; the match to TRBD1 covers 11 bases. This CDR3 has 15 amino acids. The trim removed 4 bases at V and 9 bases at J, leaving 6 bases unmatched. Per the germline V gene, CDR1 is SGHRS and CDR2 is YFSETQ. CDR3 in DNA: TGCGCCAGCAGCAACGGGGACAGGGGGAGTTCACCCCTCCACTTT. Its protein is CASSNGDRGSSPLHF.

The V and J genes are TRBV6-5 and TRBJ1-2; maybe TRBD1 (6 bases). CDR3 length: 13 amino acids. V lost 0 bases and J 8 bases, leaving 10 bases between the germline ends. Germline-derived CDR1 and CDR2 are MNHEY and SVGAGI. The chain's CDR3 is CASSYSTGHGYTF. The CDR3, as DNA: TGTGCCAGCAGTTACTCGACAGGCCACGGCTACACCTTC.

CDR3 protein: CASRNLARGPYNEQFF. The CDR3 DNA reads TGTGCCAGCAGAAACTTGGCCCGGGGCCCCTACAATGAGCAGTTCTTC. V gene TRBV13 combines with J gene TRBJ2-1; D may match TRBD1 or TRBD2 (5 bases each). The germline V gene has CDR1 PRHDT and CDR2 FYEKMQ (reference sequence). The CDR3 spans 16 residues. Trimming removed 6 bases at V and 2 bases at J, with 17 bases between.

The genes are TRBV6-2 or TRBV6-3 and TRBJ2-7; 7 nucleotides align to TRBD1. V lost 2 bases, J lost 2 bases, and 3 bases stayed unmatched. There are 14 residues in the CDR3. Germline V lookup: CDR1 MNHEY, CDR2 SVGEGT. The CDR3 is CASSYVGTAYEQYF. In nucleotides, the CDR3 is TGTGCCAGCAGTTACGTCGGGACAGCCTACGAGCAGTACTTC.

The V gene is TRBV4-3, the J gene TRBJ1-6; D uncertain. Germline loops: CDR1 LGHNA, CDR2 YSLEER. This CDR3 is built from 14 residues. V was shortened by 4 bases and J by 7 bases, with 11 bases between the two germline ends. The CDR3 DNA follows: TGCGCCAGCAGCCTTAAAAGAGGGAATTCACCCCTCCACTTT. It specifies CASSLKRGNSPLHF.

V is TRBV19 and J is TRBJ2-3, with unresolved D. CDR3 length: 14 amino acids. V lost 1 base and J lost 2, with 7 bases in between. CDR1 and CDR2 from the germline V gene are LNHDA and SQIVND (reference sequence). Written as DNA, the CDR3 is TGTGCCAGTAGTATAGTAGGAAACACAGATACGCAGTATTTT. Protein: CASSIVGNTDTQYF.

This clone was picked up a small number of times. The chain carries TRBV2 and TRBJ2-6, with D uncertain. The CDR3 loop spans 17 amino acids. V was shortened by 1 base and J by 0 bases, with 10 bases between the two germline ends. CDR1 and CDR2 from the germline V gene are SNHLY and FYNNEI. This CDR3 is CASSEVGRSSGANVLTF. In DNA, the CDR3 is TGTGCCAGCAGTGAAGTTGGACGGAGCTCTGGGGCCAACGTCCTGACTTTC. Full variable domain (remainder filled in from reference TRBV2 and TRBJ2-6): EPEVTQTPSHQVTQMGQEVILRCVPISNHLYFYWYRQILGQKVEFLVSFYNNEISEKSEIFDDQFSVERPDGSNFTLKIRSTKLEDSAMYFCASSEVGRSSGANVLTFGAGSRLTVL.

The sample holds a few counts of this clone. The chain has TRBV5-4 and TRBJ1-2; no clear D gene. This CDR3 has 12 amino acids. With 2 bases removed from V and 4 bases from J, the gap between germline ends came to 6 bases. CDR1 and CDR2 from the germline V gene are SGHNT and YYREEE (reference sequence). The CDR3 sequence is CASSLYSYGYTF. CDR3 DNA sequence: TGTGCCAGCAGCTTATATAGCTATGGCTACACCTTC.

This chain connects TRBV9 to TRBJ2-3, with 16 bases matching TRBD2. Trimming removed 4 bases from V and 2 bases from J; junction bases left unmatched: 10. Germline CDR1 reads SGDLS; CDR2 reads YYNGEE. CDR3 size: 19 residues. Here the CDR3 reads CASSTPGLAGGPTTDTQYF. The DNA of the CDR3 is TGTGCCAGCAGCACCCCGGGACTAGCGGGAGGGCCCACCACAGATACGCAGTATTTT.

The chain combines TRBV7-2 with TRBJ2-5; D remains unclear. The V gene's germline CDR1 is SGHTA and CDR2 FQGNSA. V dropped 5 bases and J dropped 1 base, with 5 bases sitting between them. CDR3 size: 12 residues. CDR3 in DNA: TGTGCCAGCAGCCGATTCCAAGAGACCCAGTACTTC. The encoded protein is CASSRFQETQYF.

The DNA for the CDR3 is TGTGCCACCAGTGATAGGGGGGCCCAAGAGACCCAGTACTTC. Amino acids: CATSDRGAQETQYF. The V and J genes are TRBV24-1 and TRBJ2-5; D tentatively reads TRBD1 or TRBD2 (6 bases each). The germline CDR1 and CDR2 sequences are KGHDR and SFDVKD. V gave up 3 bases and J gave up 1 base, with 8 bases separating them. This CDR3 region has 14 residues.

Only one count was recorded for this clone. This sequence joins TRBV28 and TRBJ1-6; D perhaps matches TRBD1 (6 bases). Trimming pared 8 bases from V and 10 bases from J, leaving 15 bases between. CDR3 length: 13 amino acids. The germline gives CDR1 MDHEN, CDR2 SYDVKM. The CDR3 region has the DNA TGTGCCAGCGCAGGGAACACAGGGTCACCCCTCCACTTT. This translates into CASAGNTGSPLHF. Drawing the rest from reference TRBV28 and TRBJ1-6, the complete variable domain is DVKVTQSSRYLVKRTGEKVFLECVQDMDHENMFWYRQDPGLGLRLIYFSYDVKMKEKGDIPEGYSVSREKKERFSLILESASTNQTSMYLCASAGNTGSPLHFGNGTRLTVT.

This sequence joins TRBV7-6 and TRBJ1-2, with 9 bases aligning to TRBD1. The germline V gene has CDR1 SGHVS and CDR2 FNYEAQ. The V gene end was trimmed by 5 bases and the J gene end by 7 bases; junction bases not matched to a gene: 8. This CDR3 has 14 residues. The CDR3 here is CASSPTDRGTGYTF. The CDR3 nucleotides are TGTGCCAGCAGCCCGACGGACAGGGGAACTGGCTACACCTTC. Full variable domain (outside the CDR3, taken from reference TRBV7-6 and TRBJ1-2): GAGVSQSPRYKVTKRGQDVALRCDPISGHVSLYWYRQALGQGPEFLTYFNYEAQQDKSGLPNDRFSAERPEGSISTLTIQRTEQRDSAMYRCASSPTDRGTGYTFGSGTRLTVV.